Described below is a single T cell receptor (beta chain) sequence and its context. It was with random hexamers that roughly 0.45 to 1 ug RNA was reverse transcribed. The method of amplification for TCR beta CDR3 was immunoSEQ multiplex PCR, covering 54 Vbeta and 13 Jbeta. TCRdb independently ran MiXCR on the immunoSEQ multiplex PCR reads; one entry per CDR3 protein. Seen here are around 270,000 distinct CDR3 sequences, about 89% observed once, and the top ten hold roughly 0.2%. From blood CD8+ and CD4+ T cells, the TCR beta chain was sequenced. Stable or active relapsing-remitting multiple sclerosis, untreated and meeting revised McDonald criteria, defined the controls. Negative isolation was applied to CD8+ and CD4+ T cells, and FACS enrichment was applied to TEMRA cells. Trimming removed 3 bases from V and 3 bases from J; junction bases left unmatched: 9. Germline V CDR1 and CDR2: DFQATT, SNEGSKA (reference sequence). This CDR3 has 15 residues.

The data are from a study of CD8 T cells in Susac syndrome. The clonotype was recovered from a human donor with multiple sclerosis. V usage is TRBV20-1 and J usage is TRBJ2-7, with 9 positions matching TRBD1. Sequencing input: CD8+ T cells from PBMCs. CDR3 protein: CSARTTGGVLYEQYF. CDR3 bases: TGCAGTGCTAGGACTACAGGGGGCGTACTCTACGAGCAGTACTTC.